These T cell receptor beta chains were read from a single sample in a study of T-cell memory formation after mild COVID-19. One entry per CDR3 protein, called by TCRdb with MiXCR from the 5' RACE reads. In the table there are 400,000 to 500,000 distinct CDR3 sequences, under 20% of which are singletons. The sequenced sample was PBMCs or a T cell subset sorted from them (not recorded which). All receptors come from a man aged 18 to 30 who had mild COVID-19 (a few samples of this study predate the infection). Cell type and time point are not known. CDR3s include the opening cysteine and the closing phenylalanine or tryptophan. The order of the fields is V gene, J gene, D gene, clone size, CDR3 protein. The D gene is left open where the match is weak. Not every row has a clone size; where given, it reads once, few, many or a size class.

>TRBV7-2|TRBJ2-7|TRBD1|-
CASSLALSGQGFEQYF
>TRBV14|TRBJ2-1|-|few
CASSQVRNGGVQFF
>TRBV4-1|TRBJ1-1|-|few
CASSNQRAEAFF
>TRBV12-3/TRBV12-4|TRBJ2-3|-|few
CASSPQLAGTDTQYF
>TRBV3-1|TRBJ1-1|-|-
CASSQDGSAFF
>TRBV20-1|TRBJ2-7|TRBD2|few
CSASPAIAGIRSYEQYF
>TRBV24-1|TRBJ2-2|-|few
CATSGQNTGELFF
>TRBV19|TRBJ1-6|-|-
CASSIAPGDSPLHF
>TRBV20-1|TRBJ1-1|-|-
CSARLGGRTEAFF
>TRBV9|TRBJ2-3|-|few
CASSVPGADTQYF
>TRBV7-2|TRBJ2-2|-|-
CASSLAGASNTGELFF
>TRBV27|TRBJ2-7|TRBD1|-
CASSTQGNAQYF
>TRBV5-4|TRBJ2-5|TRBD2|-
CASSPTSGANQETQYF
>TRBV6-2/TRBV6-3|TRBJ2-4|-|few
CASSDGSGQYF
>TRBV5-1|TRBJ2-5|TRBD2|few
CASSSRLLAGTQETQYF
>TRBV5-1|TRBJ2-3|TRBD1|few
CASSSTGSGDTQYF
>TRBV19|TRBJ2-7|-|once
CASRSSGVREQYF
>TRBV12-3/TRBV12-4|TRBJ2-7|-|few
CASSRQFSYEQYF
>TRBV11-2|TRBJ2-6|-|-
CDSVGTGANVLTF
>TRBV7-9|TRBJ2-5|TRBD1|-
CASSSTPGTEETQYF
>TRBV6-2/TRBV6-3|TRBJ1-6|-|few
CASRGTGTTPLHF
>TRBV28|TRBJ1-4|-|many
CASSSPGMGANEKLFF